This TCR beta chain was captured in a study of blood T cells in healthy people across ages. Sample-barcoded 5' priming and a J-beta primer mix drove a second PCR of roughly 6 to 12 cycles. One entry per CDR3 protein, called by TCRdb with MiXCR from the 5' RACE reads. The sample contains over 750,000 distinct CDR3 sequences, 20% to 30% of which appear only once. Looked up from germline, CDR1 is MNHEY and CDR2 is SVGEGT. This CDR3 spans 15 amino acids. The V and J ends lost 2 bases and 0 bases respectively, with 11 bases between them. These data are also associated with another study on T cells of mothers and their children. That source notes: Related mother-child pairs shared marginally more repertoire than unrelated pairs, though not significantly.

The TCR comes from a boy younger than 18 in good health. The chain couples TRBV6-2 or TRBV6-3 to TRBJ2-7, with D perhaps matching TRBD2 (6 bases). Source material: blood. The CDR3, as DNA: TGTGCCAGCAGTTACGAGGGACTCTCCTCCTACGAGCAGTACTTC. Translated: CASSYEGLSSYEQYF.